One and the same sample provided the 7 T cell receptor beta chains below, sequenced in a study of CD8 T cells in ankylosing spondylitis (dated by TCRdb to 2015 to 2018). The investigation overall reported the following: Blood from ankylosing spondylitis patients appeared to be characterized by a TCR beta motif composed of roughly 8 highly homologous amino acid variants.

These receptors' antigens are unknown. The protocol used for the library was 5' RACE. The data were produced on an Illumina HiSeq 2500. The public sequencing data were trimmed at Q25 with fastp and processed into clonotypes with MiXCR by TCRdb, which kept only in-frame beta chains. Identical CDR3 protein sequences are pooled into one entry, listed with their most common genes and DNA. The sample profile shows a few hundred thousand distinct CDR3 sequences; about a fifth of them were found once. Clones ranked in the top ten supply around 17% of the sample. Sequenced sample: blood, either unsorted or a sorted T cell fraction (not recorded which). All receptors come from a male donor with ankylosing spondylitis.

This clonotype appeared a few times. The chain links TRBV6-2 or TRBV6-3 to TRBJ2-5; D not resolved. The germline V and J ends were trimmed by 7 bases and 1 base, with 10 bases remaining between them. Germline loops: CDR1 MNHEY, CDR2 SVGEGT. This CDR3 spans 13 amino acids. CDR3 DNA: TGTGCCAGCACCCCCCCCAGCCAAGAGACCCAGTACTTC. Amino acid sequence: CASTPPSQETQYF.

Many counts were recorded for this clonotype. This chain joins TRBV20-1 and TRBJ2-2, with TRBD1 identical over 8 bases. The junction had 4 bases not matched to a gene; V was cut back by 1 base and J by 6 bases. CDR3 length equals 14 residues. In germline, CDR1 is DFQATT, CDR2 SNEGSKA (reference sequence). CDR3 DNA: TGCAGTGCTAGAGTGGACAGGGACGCCGGGGAGCTGTTTTTT. Protein product: CSARVDRDAGELFF.

J is TRBJ1-5 and V is TRBV7-9; 7 bases are a match to TRBD1. In germline, CDR1 is SEHNR, CDR2 FQNEAQ (reference sequence). The V gene end was trimmed by 2 bases and the J gene end by 0 bases; junction bases not matched to a gene: 4. The CDR3 covers 16 residues. CDR3 DNA sequence: TGTGCCAGCAGCTTATCGGGACAGAATAGCAATCAGCCCCAGCATTTT. Translating gives CASSLSGQNSNQPQHF.

The chain employs TRBV3-1 and TRBJ1-5, with D possibly being TRBD1 (5 bases). Per germline, CDR1 LGHDT and CDR2 YNNKEL (reference sequence). CDR3 length equals 14 residues. V was pared by 5 bases and J by 3 bases, with 11 bases between. The CDR3 DNA reads TGTGCCAGCAGCGTCTCAGGGTACAATCAGCCCCAGCATTTT. Translation: CASSVSGYNQPQHF.

This clonotype occurred a few times. The chain recombines TRBV30 with TRBJ2-3, with D uncertain. Trimming took off 2 bases at V and 7 bases at J, with 16 bases between the two ends. From germline, CDR1 is GTSNPN and CDR2 SVGIG (reference sequence). This CDR3 contains 14 residues. Here the CDR3 reads CAWSPGWKSNTQYF. CDR3 DNA: TGTGCCTGGAGTCCAGGATGGAAGTCAAATACGCAGTATTTT.

There are many counts of this clonotype. The CDR3 reads CASSTGTGTSQERYNEQFF. CDR3 DNA sequence: TGTGCCAGCAGTACGGGAACCGGGACTAGCCAAGAGCGCTACAATGAGCAGTTCTTC. This chain uses TRBV6-2 or TRBV6-3 with TRBJ2-1, with 9 bases identical to TRBD2. Germline V gene data show CDR1 as MNHEY and CDR2 as SVGEGT. V was pared by 5 bases and J by 3 bases, with 17 bases of the junction left unmatched. This CDR3 contains 19 residues.

This clonotype showed up just a few times. The V gene is TRBV5-6, the J gene TRBJ2-7, with no clear D. Per germline, CDR1 SGHDT and CDR2 YYEEEE. The CDR3 consists of 13 residues. The V end lost 4 bases, the J end lost 5 bases, and 13 bases lay between the germline ends. The CDR3 DNA reads TGTGCCAGCAGCCTGGGTAGCCGGGACGAGCAGTACTTC. Encoded protein: CASSLGSRDEQYF.